This entry lists 14 T cell receptor beta chains sequenced from one sample in a study of blood T cell repertoires in COVID-19. Here immunoSEQ multiplex PCR was the method, and the copy in TCRdb shows in-frame clones only, minus some. The sample contains approximately 75,000 clones, 70% to 85% of which appear only once. Input material: peripheral blood. The receptors were sampled from a woman aged 45-65 years with acute or convalescent COVID-19.

The V and J genes are TRBV6-5 and TRBJ1-1, with no clear D. Germline assignment: CDR1 MNHEY and CDR2 SVGAGI. The CDR3 extends over 15 amino acids. Trimming shortened V by 7 bases and J by 5 bases, and 20 bases separated the two germline ends. The CDR3 region has the DNA TGTGCCAGCACCAGGAAGGAAATCGGCGTAACTGAAGCTTTCTTT. Its protein product is CASTRKEIGVTEAFF.

This chain joins TRBV28 and TRBJ2-1; TRBD2 might be the D (5 bases). Per the germline V gene, CDR1 is MDHEN and CDR2 is SYDVKM. V was shortened by 2 bases and J by 10 bases, with 9 bases between the two germline ends. This CDR3 comprises 12 residues. The CDR3: CASSLERGEQFF. In DNA, the CDR3 is TGTGCCAGCAGTTTAGAAAGAGGGGAGCAGTTCTTC.

V usage is TRBV7-6 and J usage is TRBJ2-5; tentative D call: TRBD2 (7 bases). There are 15 residues in the CDR3. V was trimmed by 3 bases and J by 5 bases, leaving 16 bases between them. Germline-derived CDR1 and CDR2 are SGHVS and FNYEAQ. CDR3 coding DNA: TGTGCCAGCAGCTTCTCTAGCGGAGGGGGGGAGACCCAGTACTTC. This sequence encodes CASSFSSGGGETQYF.

V usage is TRBV29-1 and J usage is TRBJ1-1, with D tentatively TRBD1 (5 bases). The germline V gene encodes CDR1 SQVTM and CDR2 ANQGSEA. Trimming took 7 bases from V and 3 from J, leaving 12 bases between them. The CDR3 has 12 amino acids. The CDR3 sequence: CSASGGDTEAFF. As DNA, the CDR3 is TGCAGCGCATCCGGAGGGGACACTGAAGCTTTCTTT.

The V call is TRBV5-1, the J call TRBJ2-1, with 8 positions matching TRBD2. V was pared by 5 bases and J by 2 bases, with 15 bases of the junction left unmatched. CDR1 is SGHRS and CDR2 is YFSETQ in the germline V gene. The CDR3 has 18 residues. Here the CDR3 reads CASSSPPTSGGPYNEQFF. The CDR3 nucleotides read TGCGCCAGCAGTTCCCCCCCAACTAGCGGAGGTCCCTACAATGAGCAGTTCTTC.

V and J are TRBV7-8 and TRBJ2-1; D not certain. CDR1 and CDR2 (germline): SGHVS, FQNEAQ. Trimming pared 2 bases from V and 2 bases from J, leaving 13 bases between. The CDR3 consists of 16 residues. Here the CDR3 reads CASSLHQLVPYNEQFF. As DNA, the CDR3 is TGTGCCAGCAGCTTACATCAACTCGTACCCTACAATGAGCAGTTCTTC.

V usage is TRBV28 and J usage is TRBJ2-1, with 8 bases fitting TRBD2. Germline V gene sequence: CDR1 MDHEN, CDR2 SYDVKM. With V trimmed by 6 bases and J by 4 bases, 5 bases remained unmatched. This CDR3 contains 14 residues. The CDR3 sequence is CASRVAGRYNEQFF. CDR3 DNA sequence: TGTGCCAGCAGAGTAGCGGGGCGATACAATGAGCAGTTCTTC.

The chain is built from TRBV11-3 and TRBJ2-1; TRBD2 matches 7 bases. This CDR3 spans 15 amino acids. The germline V gene has CDR1 SGHNT and CDR2 YENEEA. V was pared by 3 bases and J by 10 bases, with 12 bases of the junction left unmatched. Here the CDR3 reads CASSFGLGVDSEQFF. The CDR3 DNA is TGTGCCAGCAGCTTCGGACTAGGCGTGGATTCGGAGCAGTTCTTC.

The V and J genes are TRBV29-1 and TRBJ2-2; D is perhaps TRBD2 (6 bases). CDR1 is SQVTM, CDR2 ANQGSEA, per germline. This CDR3 is 14 amino acids long. V was shortened by 4 bases and J by 5 bases, with 14 bases between the two germline ends. The CDR3 protein is CSVVGGIPTGELFF. The CDR3 region has the DNA TGCAGCGTTGTGGGCGGGATACCGACCGGGGAGCTGTTTTTT.

This chain links TRBV3-1 (or the pseudogene TRBV3-2) with TRBJ2-4; TRBD1 might be the D (6 bases). Trimming stripped 4 bases from V and 9 bases from J, with 16 bases between. CDR3 length equals 14 residues. Germline-derived CDR1 and CDR2 are LGHDT and YNNKEL (reference sequence). In nucleotides, the CDR3 is TGTGCCAGCAGCCTTGACACAGGGAATCCCATTCAGTACTTC. Its translation: CASSLDTGNPIQYF.

V is TRBV19 and J is TRBJ2-7, with a tentative D call TRBD2 (6 bases). With 0 bases removed from V and 0 bases from J, the gap between germline ends came to 9 bases. The V gene's germline CDR1 is LNHDA and CDR2 SQIVND (reference sequence). There are 15 residues in the CDR3. The CDR3 nucleotides read TGTGCCAGTAGTATAGACGGAGGGAACTCCTACGAGCAGTACTTC. This translates into CASSIDGGNSYEQYF. The full variable domain, its missing parts supplied by reference TRBV19 and TRBJ2-7, is DGGITQSPKYLFRKEGQNVTLSCEQNLNHDAMYWYRQDPGQGLRLIYYSQIVNDFQKGDIAEGYSVSREKKESFPLTVTSAQKNPTAFYLCASSIDGGNSYEQYFGPGTRLTVT.

This chain's CDR3 is CASSQPPGGGTDTQYF. CDR3 in DNA: TGCGCCAGCAGCCAACCTCCAGGGGGAGGTACAGATACGCAGTATTTT. The rearrangement uses TRBV4-1 and TRBJ2-3; tentatively, D is TRBD1 (7 bases). The CDR3 totals 16 residues. Germline V CDR1 and CDR2: MGHRA, YSYEKL. Trimming removed 2 bases from V and 3 bases from J, with 15 bases in between.

The rearrangement joins TRBV18 to TRBJ2-5; 14 nucleotides line up with TRBD2. Germline CDR1 reads KGHSH; CDR2 reads LQKENI. The CDR3 has 17 residues. The ends lost 8 bases at V and 1 base at J; junction bases unmatched: 9. In DNA, the CDR3 is TGTGCCAGCCGAGGGACTAGCGGGAGAAGTGGCCAAGAGACCCAGTACTTC. It translates to CASRGTSGRSGQETQYF.

This chain links TRBV5-4 with TRBJ2-5, with TRBD1 as a possible D gene (5 bases). Germline CDR1 and CDR2: SGHNT and YYREEE (reference sequence). The CDR3 sequence is 13 residues long. V was cut by 4 bases and J by 5 bases, with 12 bases left in between. CDR3 nucleotide sequence: TGTGCCAGCAGCCCGACAGACTGGGAGACCCAGTACTTC. Translated: CASSPTDWETQYF.